Shown below are 31 T cell receptor beta chains from a single sample sequenced in a study of blood T cells in healthy people across ages. The second PCR ran about 6 to 12 cycles with a sample-barcoded 5' primer and J-beta primers. One entry per CDR3 protein results from TCRdb running MiXCR on the 5' RACE reads. The sample includes roughly 800,000 distinct CDR3 sequences, roughly 64% seen only once; the top ten take about 20%. The sample consisted of blood. These receptors were obtained from a young man in good health.

This chain links TRBV7-9 with TRBJ2-5; no firm D call. Trimming took off 5 bases at V and 2 bases at J, with 12 bases between the two ends. The germline CDR1 and CDR2 sequences are SEHNR and FQNEAQ (reference sequence). The CDR3 has 14 residues. The CDR3 region is CASSPLGRQETQYF. The CDR3 DNA reads as TGTGCCAGCAGCCCTTTGGGCCGACAAGAGACCCAGTACTTC.

This chain links TRBV20-1 with TRBJ1-1; D remains ambiguous. This CDR3 contains 13 residues. V was clipped by 1 base and J by 7 bases, with 13 bases between them. Germline V CDR1 and CDR2: DFQATT, SNEGSKA (reference sequence). The CDR3 sequence is CSARGTPGNEAFF. CDR3 sequence (DNA): TGCAGTGCTAGAGGGACCCCGGGTAATGAAGCTTTCTTT.

This clonotype came up once. The chain employs TRBV28 and TRBJ2-3; 10 bases align to TRBD2. Germline CDR1 reads MDHEN; CDR2 reads SYDVKM. V shed 8 bases, J shed 0 bases, and the junction held 2 bases outside the gene matches. The CDR3 has 14 amino acids. In DNA form, the CDR3 reads TGTGCCAGCCAGACTAGCGGGAGCACAGATACGCAGTATTTT. As protein: CASQTSGSTDTQYF.

The rearrangement links TRBV6-1 to TRBJ2-1; D is ambiguous. CDR3 size: 15 residues. Germline V CDR1 and CDR2: MNHNS, SASEGT. V was shortened by 6 bases and J by 8 bases, with 20 bases between the two germline ends. In nucleotides, the CDR3 is TGTGCCAGCAGACCCGTAGGCTATAAATCGGATGAGCAGTTCTTC. It codes for CASRPVGYKSDEQFF.

The chain couples TRBV29-1 to TRBJ2-3; possibly TRBD1 for D (5 bases). CDR3 length: 19 amino acids. Germline V gene sequence: CDR1 SQVTM, CDR2 ANQGSEA. V shed 6 bases and J shed 0 bases, with 28 bases lying between them. CDR3 coding DNA: TGCAGCGTCGTCCGTTTGCAGGGATATTGGACAACTAGCACAGATACGCAGTATTTT. As protein: CSVVRLQGYWTTSTDTQYF.

This chain connects TRBV2 to TRBJ1-2, with a tentative D call TRBD1 (6 bases). Trimming took off 7 bases at V and 7 bases at J, with 22 bases between the two ends. Germline V CDR1 and CDR2: SNHLY, FYNNEI. This CDR3 is built from 15 residues. CDR3 DNA sequence: TGTGCCAGCATCCTTCAGGCCCTTGGGGGCTCTGGCTACACCTTC. Its protein is CASILQALGGSGYTF.

This clonotype occurred a few times. J is TRBJ1-6 and V is TRBV20-1; no clear D gene. The V gene's germline CDR1 is DFQATT and CDR2 SNEGSKA (reference sequence). This CDR3 has 13 amino acids. Trimming stripped 3 bases from V and 8 bases from J, with 11 bases between. The CDR3 loop is CSARTQNDSPLHF. Written as DNA, the CDR3 is TGCAGTGCTAGGACCCAGAACGATTCACCCCTCCACTTT.

This clonotype has only a few counts. The chain joins TRBV6-2 or TRBV6-3 to TRBJ2-3, with D unclear. The CDR3 is made up of 13 amino acids. The germline CDR1 and CDR2 sequences are MNHEY and SVGEGT. Trimming pared 0 bases from V and 6 bases from J, leaving 7 bases between. The CDR3, as DNA: TGTGCCAGCAGTTACTCGAGTTTGGATACGCAGTATTTT. It specifies CASSYSSLDTQYF.

The J gene is TRBJ1-5, the V gene TRBV20-1; 7 nucleotides line up with TRBD1. Trimming cost V 2 bases and J 2 bases; bases outside gene matches: 9. CDR1 DFQATT and CDR2 SNEGSKA come from the germline V gene (reference sequence). The CDR3 loop spans 16 amino acids. The CDR3 DNA follows: TGCAGTGCTAGACCAAGAACAGGGGCGGGCAATCAGCCCCAGCATTTT. Amino acids: CSARPRTGAGNQPQHF.

V gene TRBV20-1 combines with J gene TRBJ2-5; 10 bases are shared with TRBD2. Trimming cost V 6 bases and J 11 bases; bases outside gene matches: 18. Germline-derived CDR1 and CDR2 are DFQATT and SNEGSKA (reference sequence). The CDR3 consists of 15 residues. The CDR3 loop is CSARRLAGDYNEQYF. CDR3 DNA sequence: TGCAGTGCCCGCCGCCTAGCGGGGGACTACAATGAGCAGTACTTC.

The chain links TRBV29-1 to TRBJ2-7, with no clear D. Looked up from germline, CDR1 is SQVTM and CDR2 is ANQGSEA. CDR3 length equals 11 residues. Trimming cost V 6 bases and J 3 bases, with 9 bases left between them. Written as DNA, the CDR3 is TGCAGCGTCGGAGTTGGCTACGAGCAGTACTTC. Its translation: CSVGVGYEQYF.

This clonotype was observed a handful of times. The genes are TRBV20-1 and TRBJ2-5; D perhaps matches TRBD1 (6 bases). CDR3 length: 14 residues. Trimming removed 5 bases at V and 4 bases at J, with 17 bases between. Germline CDR1 and CDR2: DFQATT and SNEGSKA (reference sequence). CDR3 residues: CSAGTQRKGETQYF. Here the CDR3 DNA reads TGCAGTGCTGGGACACAGCGGAAGGGAGAGACCCAGTACTTC.

This clonotype was recorded a few times. The chain couples TRBV5-1 to TRBJ2-1; 9 nucleotides align to TRBD1. CDR1 and CDR2 from the germline V gene are SGHRS and YFSETQ. V gave up 1 base and J gave up 8 bases; unmatched junction bases: 1. The CDR3 runs to 13 residues. The CDR3, as DNA: TGCGCCAGCAGCTTGACAGGGGGCTATGAGCAGTTCTTC. This translates into CASSLTGGYEQFF.

The chain joins TRBV2 to TRBJ2-5; 9 nucleotides line up with TRBD1. CDR1 and CDR2 (germline): SNHLY, FYNNEI. The CDR3 is made up of 15 amino acids. V was clipped by 6 bases and J by 2 bases; unmatched bases: 7. This chain's CDR3 is CASSEGGQGQETQYF. CDR3 bases: TGTGCCAGCAGCGAGGGGGGACAGGGACAAGAGACCCAGTACTTC.

The chain uses TRBV6-1 and TRBJ2-1, with D tentatively TRBD1 or TRBD2 (5 bases each). The CDR3 loop spans 17 amino acids. Per germline, CDR1 MNHNS and CDR2 SASEGT. Between the trimmed V and J ends, which lost 6 bases and 8 bases, there was a span of 26 bases. CDR3 nucleotide sequence: TGTGCCAGCAGCCTACAGTTGGGGCGCTCGGCGGGCGATGAGCAGTTCTTC. Residues: CASSLQLGRSAGDEQFF.

A few counts support this clonotype. The chain uses TRBV7-2 and TRBJ1-2; D remains ambiguous. Trimming pared 5 bases from V and 8 bases from J, leaving 15 bases between. The CDR3 length is 13 residues. CDR1 and CDR2 (germline): SGHTA, FQGNSA. The CDR3 reads CASSPMSTSGYTF. The CDR3 DNA reads as TGTGCCAGCAGCCCTATGTCAACTTCGGGCTACACCTTC.

The CDR3 nucleotides are TGCGCCAGCAGCTTGCTCCCCGACCCAGCCACAGATACGCAGTATTTT. Amino acid sequence: CASSLLPDPATDTQYF. The gene calls are TRBV5-1 and TRBJ2-3; unclear D gene. Trimming took off 1 base at V and 2 bases at J, with 14 bases between the two ends. Germline V lookup: CDR1 SGHRS, CDR2 YFSETQ. The CDR3 sequence is 16 residues long.

The chain links TRBV6-1 to TRBJ2-3; no firm D call. V was clipped by 6 bases and J by 4 bases, with 8 bases between them. The CDR3 is made up of 12 amino acids. Germline loops: CDR1 MNHNS, CDR2 SASEGT. The CDR3 DNA reads TGTGCCAGCAGGGTGCTAGCAGATACGCAGTATTTT. Protein sequence: CASRVLADTQYF.

The CDR3 coding sequence is TGTGCCAGCAGTTACTCGGCAGGTCCGGTATTGGAGACCCAGTACTTC. Amino acid sequence: CASSYSAGPVLETQYF. This sequence joins TRBV6-5 and TRBJ2-5; D gene unclear. CDR3 length: 16 amino acids. Trimming cost V 0 bases and J 5 bases, with 16 bases left between them. Per the germline V gene, CDR1 is MNHEY and CDR2 is SVGAGI.

This clonotype was detected only a few times. This chain links TRBV6-2 or TRBV6-3 with TRBJ2-5; D ambiguous. V was shortened by 6 bases and J by 7 bases, with 9 bases between the two germline ends. Germline V gene sequence: CDR1 MNHEY, CDR2 SVGEGT. The CDR3 covers 11 residues. The CDR3 here is CASRLYGTQYF. The CDR3, as DNA: TGTGCCAGCAGGCTATACGGGACCCAGTACTTC.

V and J are TRBV7-9 and TRBJ2-7; D not resolved. The CDR3 sequence is 13 residues long. Germline V lookup: CDR1 SEHNR, CDR2 FQNEAQ (reference sequence). V was trimmed by 6 bases and J by 2 bases, leaving 11 bases between them. DNA for the CDR3: TGTGCCAGCAGTTCCGACGGTACCTACGAGCAGTACTTC. Residues: CASSSDGTYEQYF.

The chain couples TRBV9 to TRBJ2-1, with a possible D match to TRBD2 (6 bases). V was clipped by 4 bases and J by 8 bases, with 10 bases between them. CDR1 and CDR2 from the germline V gene are SGDLS and YYNGEE. CDR3 size: 12 residues. DNA of the CDR3: TGTGCCAGCAGCACCACGGGAGATGAGCAGTTCTTC. Protein sequence: CASSTTGDEQFF.

The chain recombines TRBV7-2 with TRBJ1-5; no definite D call. Germline assignment: CDR1 SGHTA and CDR2 FQGNSA. Trimming left V 2 bases short and J 3 bases short, with 8 bases between. There are 14 residues in the CDR3. The CDR3 is CASSLIATNQPQHF. Written as DNA, the CDR3 is TGTGCCAGCAGCTTAATCGCCACCAATCAGCCCCAGCATTTT.

The rearrangement joins TRBV29-1 to TRBJ2-3, with TRBD1 identical over 9 bases. Germline CDR1 SQVTM, CDR2 ANQGSEA. This CDR3 has 15 amino acids. The V segment lost 3 bases and the J segment 1 base; nucleotides outside the gene matches: 5. The CDR3 DNA is TGCAGCGTTGACGACCGGGACAGGGGCACAGATACGCAGTATTTT. Its translation is CSVDDRDRGTDTQYF.

This clonotype occurred a few times. J is TRBJ2-3 and V is TRBV27; D ambiguous. The CDR3 is made up of 16 amino acids. Germline V gene data show CDR1 as MNHEY and CDR2 as SMNVEV (reference sequence). With 6 bases removed from V and 3 bases from J, the gap between germline ends came to 19 bases. The DNA of the CDR3 is TGTGCCAGCAGCCCCAGGAAGCTGGGGATTACAGATACGCAGTATTTT. It encodes CASSPRKLGITDTQYF.

The rearrangement uses TRBV3-1 and TRBJ1-2; the D gene is possibly TRBD1 (5 bases). V was trimmed by 1 base and J by 8 bases, leaving 23 bases between them. Germline assignment: CDR1 LGHDT and CDR2 YNNKEL (reference sequence). The CDR3 is 17 amino acids. CDR3 nucleotide sequence: TGTGCCAGCAGCCAAGGAACCCGCAGGGCCAGTATCGACGGCTACACCTTC. Amino acid sequence: CASSQGTRRASIDGYTF.

This chain uses TRBV7-9 with TRBJ2-1; D is perhaps TRBD2 (5 bases). The tail of the sequence fits TRBJ2-7 better, so the J call may be wrong. The germline V gene has CDR1 SEHNR and CDR2 FQNEAQ (reference sequence). CDR3 length equals 12 residues. This CDR3 is CASRDEGYEQYF. CDR3 bases: TGTGCCAGCAGGGATGAGGGCTACGAGCAGTACTTC.

The J gene is TRBJ2-1, the V gene TRBV7-9, with TRBD2 matching 8 bases. Trimming cost V 2 bases and J 4 bases; bases outside gene matches: 10. The CDR3 totals 17 residues. Germline loops: CDR1 SEHNR, CDR2 FQNEAQ (reference sequence). CDR3: CASSLIRAGGLYNEQFF. The CDR3 nucleotides are TGTGCCAGCAGCTTAATTCGGGCGGGGGGCCTTTACAATGAGCAGTTCTTC.

The rearrangement links TRBV3-1 to TRBJ2-5; 11 bases fit TRBD2. J lost 1 base, V lost 7 bases, and 2 bases had no gene match. CDR1 is LGHDT, CDR2 YNNKEL, per germline (reference sequence). The CDR3 loop spans 14 amino acids. CDR3 bases: TGTGCCAGCAAAGGGACTAGCGGCCAAGAGACCCAGTACTTC. Its translation: CASKGTSGQETQYF.

This clonotype occurred a few times. This sequence joins TRBV30 and TRBJ2-7, with D perhaps TRBD1 (6 bases). Germline V gives CDR1 GTSNPN, CDR2 SVGIG (reference sequence). The V end lost 2 bases, the J end lost 3 bases, and 11 bases lay between the germline ends. This CDR3 is 13 amino acids long. For the CDR3, the DNA is TGTGCCTGGAGTAAACAGGGCCTCTACGAGCAGTACTTC. Protein sequence: CAWSKQGLYEQYF. Full variable domain (outside the CDR3, taken from reference TRBV30 and TRBJ2-7): SQTIHQWPATLVQPVGSPLSLECTVEGTSNPNLYWYRQAAGRGLQLLFYSVGIGQISSEVPQNLSASRPQDRQFILSSKKLLLSDSGFYLCAWSKQGLYEQYFGPGTRLTVT.

In DNA, the CDR3 is TGTGCCAGCAGCGGTCGTACTCAAGAGACCCAGTACTTC. The encoded protein is CASSGRTQETQYF. This chain links TRBV7-2 with TRBJ2-5; D not certain. V was trimmed by 5 bases and J by 2 bases, leaving 9 bases between them. CDR3 length: 13 residues. Germline V gives CDR1 SGHTA, CDR2 FQGNSA.